The 21 T cell receptor beta chains given below trace back to one sample, sequenced in a study of metastatic and nonmetastatic thyroid tumors. Thyroid surgery was preceded by no treatment in any patient. TCRdb reanalyzed the PCR reads with MiXCR. The sample carries around 23,000 clones, 20% to 30% recorded once. The sample was blood. The receptors were gathered from a male donor with papillary thyroid cancer or a benign thyroid nodule (not recorded which). Some clones in this sample may be carry-over from other donors' samples.

This clone turned up a few times. The V gene is TRBV6-1, the J gene TRBJ2-7, with a possible D match to TRBD1 (6 bases). The CDR3 consists of 14 residues. The germline V gene has CDR1 MNHNS and CDR2 SASEGT. Trimming took off 5 bases at V and 9 bases at J, with 20 bases between the two ends. The CDR3 is CASSQKDSPGVQYF. The CDR3 DNA reads as TGTGCCAGCAGTCAAAAGGACAGCCCCGGGGTGCAGTACTTC.

This clone was detected ten times or more. This chain joins TRBV28 and TRBJ2-3, with TRBD2 as a possible D gene (5 bases). Deletions cut 1 base from V and 8 bases from J, with 19 bases between. The CDR3 runs to 16 residues. Looked up from germline, CDR1 is MDHEN and CDR2 is SYDVKM. The CDR3 region is CASSLSKSVSSPTQYF. Here the CDR3 DNA reads TGTGCCAGCAGTTTATCCAAGAGCGTATCTAGCCCTACGCAGTATTTT.

This clone ranks as medium-sized. This chain uses TRBV28 with TRBJ1-2; possibly TRBD1 for D (6 bases). The CDR3 is 14 residues long. Germline CDR1 is MDHEN and CDR2 is SYDVKM. The germline V and J ends were trimmed by 5 bases and 2 bases, with 12 bases remaining between them. The CDR3, as DNA: TGTGCCAGCAGTAAATTGACAGGCAACTATGGCTACACCTTC. Translating gives CASSKLTGNYGYTF.

A single count supports this clone. Given a much more abundant clone one base away, this may be a read error. The CDR3, as DNA: TGCGCCAGCAGCTTTCGCCTAGCGGTCCAAGAGACCCAGTACTTC. It is translated as CASSFRLAVQETQYF. This chain links TRBV5-1 with TRBJ2-5; TRBD2 agrees at 7 bases. Germline V gives CDR1 SGHRS, CDR2 YFSETQ. The V and J ends lost 2 bases and 1 base, in that order; junction bases with no gene match: 5. The CDR3 loop spans 15 amino acids.

On this clone: This same CDR3 is encoded by further DNA sequences in the sample. The rearrangement joins TRBV2 to TRBJ2-7; TRBD1 matches 8 bases. After removal of 7 bases from V and 1 base from J, the junction contained 6 bases not matched to a gene. The CDR3 totals 14 residues. Germline V CDR1 and CDR2: SNHLY, FYNNEI. CDR3 amino acids: CASTGQGVSYEQYF. The CDR3 nucleotides read TGTGCCAGCACTGGACAGGGTGTTTCCTACGAGCAGTACTTC. The full variable domain, completed using reference TRBV2 and TRBJ2-7, is EPEVTQTPSHQVTQMGQEVILRCVPISNHLYFYWYRQILGQKVEFLVSFYNNEISEKSEIFDDQFSVERPDGSNFTLKIRSTKLEDSAMYFCASTGQGVSYEQYFGPGTRLTVT.

The chain is built from TRBV28 and TRBJ2-7; D remains ambiguous. Trimming left V 6 bases short and J 2 bases short, with 14 bases between. The CDR3 is made up of 14 amino acids. Germline CDR1 MDHEN, CDR2 SYDVKM. In DNA, the CDR3 is TGTGCCAGCAGACGTTCAGGCTGGACCTACGAGCAGTACTTC. Residues: CASRRSGWTYEQYF.

This clone was recorded at least ten times. This chain joins TRBV27 and TRBJ2-1; 7 bases line up with TRBD2. The CDR3 loop spans 13 amino acids. Per germline, CDR1 MNHEY and CDR2 SMNVEV (reference sequence). After removal of 5 bases from V and 8 bases from J, the junction contained 6 bases not matched to a gene. DNA for the CDR3: TGTGCCAGCAGTCCCACGGGACTATATGAGCAGTTCTTC. Protein product: CASSPTGLYEQFF.

This clone was recorded a few times. The chain has TRBV6-1 and TRBJ1-5; TRBD1 might be the D (5 bases). This CDR3 is built from 13 residues. Germline CDR1 is MNHNS and CDR2 is SASEGT. The ends were cut back, 6 bases at V and 15 bases at J, with 21 bases in the middle. The CDR3 loop is CASRTRANQPRHF. CDR3 nucleotide sequence: TGTGCCAGCAGGACCAGGGCCAATCAGCCCAGGCATTTT.

The chain has TRBV7-8 and TRBJ2-7; the D is unclear. V lost 5 bases and J lost 3, with 11 bases in between. The CDR3 has 13 residues. Germline V gives CDR1 SGHVS, CDR2 FQNEAQ. The DNA of the CDR3 is TGTGCCAGCAGCCATCGGATCGACTACGAGCAGTACTTC. This gives the protein CASSHRIDYEQYF.

This clone was observed at least ten times. The chain combines TRBV18 with TRBJ2-3; D unresolved. The CDR3 sequence is 13 residues long. Trimming left V 2 bases short and J 7 bases short, with 10 bases between. Germline V gene data show CDR1 as KGHSH and CDR2 as LQKENI. In DNA form, the CDR3 reads TGTGCCAGCTCACCAAGTGCAGTAAATACGCAGTATTTT. Its protein is CASSPSAVNTQYF.

The V and J genes are TRBV2 and TRBJ1-6; 8 bases map to TRBD1. The CDR3 contains 16 residues. Germline V gene lookup returns CDR1 SNHLY and CDR2 FYNNEI. Trimming took 6 bases from V and 10 from J; bases not matched to a gene: 14. In nucleotides, the CDR3 is TGTGCCAGCAGCTCAGACAGGGGCCTGTGGTACTCACCCCTCCACTTT. It yields the protein CASSSDRGLWYSPLHF.

V usage is TRBV5-1 and J usage is TRBJ2-3, with D possibly TRBD1 on 6 matching bases. The CDR3 spans 16 residues. Germline-derived CDR1 and CDR2 are SGHRS and YFSETQ. The V end was cut by 3 bases, the J end by 0 bases, with 14 bases between. The CDR3 DNA is TGCGCCAGCAGCTCCGCGACAGGTTCTAGCACAGATACGCAGTATTTT. This translates into CASSSATGSSTDTQYF.

This clone was found a few times. J is TRBJ1-2 and V is TRBV6-1; D is possibly TRBD1 (5 bases). Germline CDR1 and CDR2: MNHNS and SASEGT. Trimming shortened V by 6 bases and J by 1 base, and 15 bases separated the two germline ends. There are 15 residues in the CDR3. The CDR3 loop reads CASRGTVTDNYGYTF. CDR3 DNA: TGTGCCAGCAGGGGTACCGTGACAGATAACTATGGCTACACCTTC.

In its sample, this clone was seen many times. The chain carries TRBV5-1 and TRBJ2-3; 7 nucleotides agree with TRBD2. In germline, CDR1 is SGHRS, CDR2 YFSETQ. CDR3 size: 14 residues. V gave up 0 bases and J gave up 2 bases; unmatched junction bases: 0. The CDR3 spells CASSLGLATDTQYF. DNA for the CDR3: TGCGCCAGCAGCTTGGGACTAGCCACAGATACGCAGTATTTT.

Many counts were recorded for this clone. The V call is TRBV30, the J call TRBJ2-5; 10 bases align to TRBD2. Per the germline V gene, CDR1 is GTSNPN and CDR2 is SVGIG (reference sequence). This CDR3 contains 15 residues. V lost 1 base to trimming and J lost 3 bases; unmatched junction nucleotides: 5. The CDR3 here is CAWSGWTSGEETQYF. The CDR3 bases are TGTGCCTGGAGTGGGTGGACTAGCGGAGAAGAGACCCAGTACTTC.

The V gene is TRBV20-1, the J gene TRBJ2-7, with 8 bases identical to TRBD1. Trimming removed 7 bases from V and 4 bases from J; junction bases left unmatched: 12. The CDR3 is 14 residues long. Germline V lookup: CDR1 DFQATT, CDR2 SNEGSKA (reference sequence). CDR3: CSGVQAGQGYEQYF. CDR3 sequence (DNA): TGCAGTGGGGTTCAGGCAGGACAGGGTTACGAGCAGTACTTC.

At least ten counts were recorded for this clone. A much larger clone lies one base from this, so it may be a read error. The gene calls are TRBV10-3 and TRBJ1-1; 10 bases line up with TRBD1. J lost 4 bases, V lost 8 bases, and 7 bases had no gene match. Looked up from germline, CDR1 is ENHRY and CDR2 is SYGVKD. The CDR3 loop spans 14 amino acids. CDR3 nucleotide sequence: TGTGCCATCGGGGACAGGGGAGGGTCCACTGAAGCTTTCTTT. The encoded protein is CAIGDRGGSTEAFF.

This clone was seen only once. The chain couples TRBV7-6 to TRBJ1-4; 8 nucleotides match TRBD1. This CDR3 contains 16 residues. The germline V gene encodes CDR1 SGHVS and CDR2 FNYEAQ. V trimming: 1 base; J trimming: 8 bases; junction bases outside the gene matches: 9. The chain's CDR3 is CASSLEAGGAREKLFF. The CDR3 DNA sequence: TGTGCCAGCAGCTTAGAAGCAGGGGGCGCGAGAGAAAAACTGTTTTTT.

The rearrangement joins TRBV4-3 to TRBJ2-2; tentative D call: TRBD2 (6 bases). With 0 bases removed from V and 6 bases from J, the gap between germline ends came to 14 bases. Germline V gene lookup returns CDR1 LGHNA and CDR2 YSLEER. CDR3 length: 16 amino acids. CDR3 region: CASSQDGGWRSGELFF. The CDR3 DNA sequence: TGCGCCAGCAGCCAAGATGGGGGGTGGAGGTCCGGGGAGCTGTTTTTT.

This clone was seen only a few times. This rearrangement joins TRBV6-2 or TRBV6-3 to TRBJ2-3, with D possibly TRBD1 on 5 matching bases. The CDR3 extends over 16 amino acids. V lost 6 bases to trimming and J lost 3 bases, with 19 bases between them. CDR1 is MNHEY, CDR2 SVGEGT, per germline. The CDR3 sequence: CASRPHRSWSTDTQYF. As DNA, the CDR3 is TGTGCCAGCAGACCCCACAGGTCCTGGAGTACAGATACGCAGTATTTT.

This clone was seen at least ten times. The V and J genes are TRBV3-1 and TRBJ2-7; no clear D gene. The CDR3 has 12 residues. V was pared by 2 bases and J by 6 bases, with 8 bases between. In germline, CDR1 is LGHDT, CDR2 YNNKEL (reference sequence). In DNA, the CDR3 is TGTGCCAGCAGCCAACGAGACGTCGAGCAGTACTTC. Translation gives CASSQRDVEQYF.